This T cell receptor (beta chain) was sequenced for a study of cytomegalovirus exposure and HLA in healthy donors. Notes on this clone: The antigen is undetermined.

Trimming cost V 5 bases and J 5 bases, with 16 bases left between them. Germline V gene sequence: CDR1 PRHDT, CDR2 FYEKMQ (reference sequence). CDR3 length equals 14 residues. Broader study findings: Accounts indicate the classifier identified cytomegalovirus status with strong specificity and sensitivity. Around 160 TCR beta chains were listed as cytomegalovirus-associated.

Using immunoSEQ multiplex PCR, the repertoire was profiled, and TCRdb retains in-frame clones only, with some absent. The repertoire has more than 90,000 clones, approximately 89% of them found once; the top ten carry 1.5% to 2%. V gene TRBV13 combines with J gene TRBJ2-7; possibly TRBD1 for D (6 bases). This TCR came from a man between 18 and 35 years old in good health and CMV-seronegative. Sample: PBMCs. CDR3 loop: CASSQTGWVHEQYF. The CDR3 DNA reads TGTGCCAGCAGCCAAACAGGGTGGGTCCACGAGCAGTACTTC.